These T cell receptor beta chains were read from a single sample in a study of glioma-infiltrating T cells. TCRdb fed the multiplex PCR reads into MiXCR, producing one record per CDR3 protein. The table includes about 410,000 distinct CDR3 sequences, roughly two fifths detected once. Sequencing was done on a sample of glioma tissue, nonneoplastic brain tissue, or PBMCs (not recorded which). These receptors came from a human donor with low-grade glioma or glioblastoma, undergoing nonglioma brain surgery, or in good health (not recorded which). Each CDR3 is given with its conserved first and last residue. Each record gives: V gene, D gene, J gene, CDR3 protein. The D gene is left open where the match is weak.

v_gene: TRBV7-6
d_gene: .
j_gene: TRBJ1-4
CDR3aa: CASSPHPREKLFF

v_gene: TRBV7-9
d_gene: TRBD2
j_gene: TRBJ2-1
CDR3aa: CASSHGTTFNEQFF

v_gene: TRBV29-1
d_gene: TRBD1
j_gene: TRBJ1-3
CDR3aa: CSVRTGNSGNTIYF

v_gene: TRBV12-3/TRBV12-4
d_gene: TRBD1
j_gene: TRBJ2-7
CDR3aa: CASSLLWTGAYEQYF

v_gene: TRBV7-2
d_gene: TRBD1
j_gene: TRBJ1-1
CDR3aa: CASTLQGKAEAFF

v_gene: TRBV12-3/TRBV12-4
d_gene: TRBD1
j_gene: TRBJ1-5
CDR3aa: CASSSTGTRQPQHF

v_gene: TRBV4-1
d_gene: .
j_gene: TRBJ2-3
CDR3aa: CASSQERSGSYTDTQYF

v_gene: TRBV7-9
d_gene: .
j_gene: TRBJ1-2
CDR3aa: CASSLTDNNYGYTF

v_gene: TRBV20-1
d_gene: TRBD2
j_gene: TRBJ2-3
CDR3aa: CSAIVVAGVGTDTQYF

v_gene: TRBV19
d_gene: .
j_gene: TRBJ2-3
CDR3aa: CASSISDREVTDTQYF

v_gene: TRBV14
d_gene: .
j_gene: TRBJ1-5
CDR3aa: CASGQGGHSNQPQHF

v_gene: TRBV28
d_gene: .
j_gene: TRBJ2-7
CDR3aa: CASVQRTLVVNYEQYF

v_gene: TRBV6-6
d_gene: .
j_gene: TRBJ2-3
CDR3aa: CASSYQWESDTQYF

v_gene: TRBV15
d_gene: .
j_gene: TRBJ2-6
CDR3aa: CATSRREAGGANVLTF

v_gene: TRBV29-1
d_gene: .
j_gene: TRBJ1-2
CDR3aa: CSDTQGFYGYTF

v_gene: TRBV20-1
d_gene: .
j_gene: TRBJ2-3
CDR3aa: CSAVNPYTDTQYF

v_gene: TRBV20-1
d_gene: TRBD2
j_gene: TRBJ2-7
CDR3aa: CSARPLTSGRAAYEQYF

v_gene: TRBV27
d_gene: .
j_gene: TRBJ1-1
CDR3aa: CASSLWGGLNTEAFF

v_gene: TRBV27
d_gene: TRBD1
j_gene: TRBJ2-7
CDR3aa: CASSLRDRDYEQYF

v_gene: TRBV27
d_gene: .
j_gene: TRBJ2-3
CDR3aa: CASSFLPGSTDTQYF

v_gene: TRBV20-1
d_gene: TRBD2
j_gene: TRBJ2-1
CDR3aa: CSATGTSRYNEQFF

v_gene: TRBV6-6
d_gene: TRBD2
j_gene: TRBJ2-7
CDR3aa: CASSYLPWGGYEQYF

v_gene: TRBV4-1
d_gene: TRBD2
j_gene: TRBJ2-2
CDR3aa: CASSQDPGLAGVRELFF